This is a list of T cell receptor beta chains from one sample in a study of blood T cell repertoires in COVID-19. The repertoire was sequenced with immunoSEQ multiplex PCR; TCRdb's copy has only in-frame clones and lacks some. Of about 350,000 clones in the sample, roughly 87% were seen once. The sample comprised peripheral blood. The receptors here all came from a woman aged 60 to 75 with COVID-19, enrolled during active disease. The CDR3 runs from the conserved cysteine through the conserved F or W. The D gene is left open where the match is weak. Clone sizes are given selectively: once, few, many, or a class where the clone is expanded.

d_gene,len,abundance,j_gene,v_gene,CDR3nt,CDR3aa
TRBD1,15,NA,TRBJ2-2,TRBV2,TGTGCCAGCAGTGAGACAGGGTTGGGCACCGGGGAGCTGTTTTTT,CASSETGLGTGELFF
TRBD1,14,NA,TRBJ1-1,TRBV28,TGTGCCAGCAGCGAGGACAGGGGCTCGAAGGGAGCTTTCTTT,CASSEDRGSKGAFF
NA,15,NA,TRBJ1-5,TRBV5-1,TGCGCCAGCAGCTGGGCAGGGGACGGCAATCAGCCCCAGCATTTT,CASSWAGDGNQPQHF
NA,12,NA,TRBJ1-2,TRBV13,TGTGCCAGCAGCTTTGGACTATATGGCTACACCTTC,CASSFGLYGYTF
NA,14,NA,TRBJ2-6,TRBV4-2,TGTGCCAGCAGCCTCCTCTCTGGGGCCAACGTCCTGACTTTC,CASSLLSGANVLTF
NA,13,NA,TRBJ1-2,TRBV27,TGTGCCAGCAGTACACAGGGCAACTATGGCTACACCTTC,CASSTQGNYGYTF
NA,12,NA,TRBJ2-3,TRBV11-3,TGTGCCAGCAGCTTCGGACAGTCTACGCAGTATTTT,CASSFGQSTQYF
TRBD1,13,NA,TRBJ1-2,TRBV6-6,TGTGCCAGCAGTCGGCAGGGGGCGGATGGCTACACCTTC,CASSRQGADGYTF
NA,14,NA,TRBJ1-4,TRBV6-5,TGTGCCAGCAGTCTCAGTGCAACTAATGAAAAACTGTTTTTT,CASSLSATNEKLFF
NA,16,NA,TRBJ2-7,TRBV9,TGTGCCAGCAGCGCCGGCGCACAGGCCGTGGGCTACGAGCAGTACTTC,CASSAGAQAVGYEQYF
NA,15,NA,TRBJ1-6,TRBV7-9,TGTGCCAGCAGCCCCAGGGGTCCCGAGGGATCACCCCTCCACTTT,CASSPRGPEGSPLHF
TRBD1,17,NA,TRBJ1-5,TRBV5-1,TGCGCCAGCAGCTTATACGGGACAGGGAATAGCAATCAGCCCCAGCATTTT,CASSLYGTGNSNQPQHF
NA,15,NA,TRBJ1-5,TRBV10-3,TGTGCCATCAGTCACTCCGGGTCCGGCAATCAGCCCCAGCATTTT,CAISHSGSGNQPQHF
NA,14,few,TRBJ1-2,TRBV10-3,TGTGCCATCTCAGGCCAAAGTGGCCGCTATGGCTACACCTTC,CAISGQSGRYGYTF
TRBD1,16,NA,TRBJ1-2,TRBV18,TGTGCCAGCTCACCACGGACAGGGGAGGTGAGCTATGGCTACACCTTC,CASSPRTGEVSYGYTF
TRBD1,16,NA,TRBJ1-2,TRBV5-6,TGTGCCAGCAGCTTGGACAGGGGGAAGGAGAGCTATGGCTACACCTTC,CASSLDRGKESYGYTF